The rows below give T cell receptor beta chains drawn from one sample of a study of Graves' ophthalmopathy and Graves' hyperthyroidism. A single record per CDR3 protein comes from TCRdb applying MiXCR to the multiplex PCR reads. Among around 520,000 distinct CDR3 sequences listed, 35% to 40% were seen once. The specimen sequenced was peripheral blood or thyroid tissue (not recorded which). Receptor source: an adult man with Graves' hyperthyroidism. The CDR3 runs from the conserved cysteine through the conserved F or W. Each record gives: V gene, clone size, D gene, J gene, CDR3 DNA, CDR3 protein. D genes are given only for firm matches. Size values are once, few and many counts, or a class for expanded clones, and some rows have none.

TRBV7-8	many	NA	TRBJ1-1	TGTGCCAGCAGCTCAAGGGGTGGTGGGAACACTGAAGCTTTCTTT	CASSSRGGGNTEAFF
TRBV10-3	NA	TRBD1	TRBJ2-5	TGTGCCAGCAGTGATCGGACAGGGCAGTACCAAGAGACCCAGTACTTC	CASSDRTGQYQETQYF
TRBV10-3	NA	TRBD1	TRBJ1-5	TGTGCCATCAGGGACAGGGCTAATCAGCCCCAGCATTTT	CAIRDRANQPQHF
TRBV11-2	many	TRBD1	TRBJ1-2	TGTGCCAGCAGCTTAGATTCACAGGGGGGAGGCTACACCTTC	CASSLDSQGGGYTF
TRBV20-1	NA	TRBD1	TRBJ1-2	TGCAGTGCTAGTCGTGACAGGGGGGATAGGGGCTACACCTTC	CSASRDRGDRGYTF
TRBV10-3	NA	NA	TRBJ2-7	TGTGCCAGCAGTTTATGGGGGGAGACCTACGAGCAGTACTTC	CASSLWGETYEQYF
TRBV7-3	NA	NA	TRBJ2-6	TGTGCCAGCTCCCCATGGGCGGGGGCCAACGTCCTGACTTTC	CASSPWAGANVLTF
TRBV7-3	few	NA	TRBJ2-7	TGTGCCAGCAGCTTAAATAGCGGAAACTCCTACGAGCAGTACTTC	CASSLNSGNSYEQYF
TRBV5-5	NA	TRBD1	TRBJ1-1	TGTGCCAGCAGCTTGGCATTGATGACAGGGGACACTGAAGCTTTCTTT	CASSLALMTGDTEAFF
TRBV7-3	NA	NA	TRBJ2-1	TGTGCCAGCAGCTTCAGCCGAGCGGATGAGCAGTTCTTC	CASSFSRADEQFF
TRBV12-3/TRBV12-4	many	TRBD1	TRBJ1-2	TGTGCCAGCACCCTCGGACAGGCCGGCTACACCTTC	CASTLGQAGYTF
TRBV20-1	NA	NA	TRBJ2-5	TGCAGTGCTGGAGGTTGCTACCAAGAGACCCAGTACTTC	CSAGGCYQETQYF
TRBV6-9	NA	NA	TRBJ2-7	TGTGCCAGCAGTGAAACTGGGATGTCCTACGAGCAGTACTTC	CASSETGMSYEQYF
TRBV7-9	many	TRBD1	TRBJ1-2	TGTGCCAGCACCCTGACAGGGGCCGATGGCTACACCTTC	CASTLTGADGYTF
TRBV7-9	once	TRBD1	TRBJ1-1	TGTGCCAGCAGACCGACAGGGGGACCTCTGGGGAAGACTGAAGCTTTCTTT	CASRPTGGPLGKTEAFF
TRBV29-1	NA	TRBD1	TRBJ1-6	TGCAGCGCTCGGGGGACAGGGACCTTCCTCCACTTT	CSARGTGTFLHF
TRBV7-9	NA	TRBD1	TRBJ1-3	TGTGCCAGCAGCCCATATACAGGGGGCTCTGGAAACACCATATATTTT	CASSPYTGGSGNTIYF
TRBV7-2	once	NA	TRBJ1-6	TGTGCCAGCAGCCATGATCCGGACGCCGATTCACCCCTCCACTTT	CASSHDPDADSPLHF
TRBV9	many	TRBD1	TRBJ1-4	TGTGCCAGCAGCGCCCTGACCGGGACAGGGCTTGAAAAACTGTTTTTT	CASSALTGTGLEKLFF
TRBV7-9	NA	TRBD1	TRBJ1-1	TGTGCCAGCAGCCTACTAGACAGGGTGGGACTTGAAGCTTTCTTT	CASSLLDRVGLEAFF
TRBV6-5	NA	NA	TRBJ1-2	TGTGCCAGCAGGACCGGGGAAGGAGGCTACACCTTC	CASRTGEGGYTF
TRBV7-8	NA	NA	TRBJ1-1	TGCGCCAGCAGCCAAGATCGAGGCAGGGGTATCACTGAAGCTTTCTTT	CASSQDRGRGITEAFF